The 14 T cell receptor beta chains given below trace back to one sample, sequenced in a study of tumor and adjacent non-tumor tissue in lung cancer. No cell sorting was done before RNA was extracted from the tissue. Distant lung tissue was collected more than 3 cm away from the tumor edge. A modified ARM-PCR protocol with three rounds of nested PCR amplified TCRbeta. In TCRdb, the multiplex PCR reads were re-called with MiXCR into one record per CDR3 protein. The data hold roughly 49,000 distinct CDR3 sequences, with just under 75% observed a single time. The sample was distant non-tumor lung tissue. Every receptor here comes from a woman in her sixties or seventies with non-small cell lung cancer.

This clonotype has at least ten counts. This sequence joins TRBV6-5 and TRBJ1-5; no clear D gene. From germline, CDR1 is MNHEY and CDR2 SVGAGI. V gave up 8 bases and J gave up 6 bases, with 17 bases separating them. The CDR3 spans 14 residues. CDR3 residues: CASSDEGSGQPQHF. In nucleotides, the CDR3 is TGTGCCAGCTCGGACGAAGGGTCCGGTCAGCCCCAGCATTTT.

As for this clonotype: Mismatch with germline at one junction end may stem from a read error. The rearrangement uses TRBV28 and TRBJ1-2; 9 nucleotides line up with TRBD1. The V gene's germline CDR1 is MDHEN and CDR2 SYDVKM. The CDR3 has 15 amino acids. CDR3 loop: CVSSRVGTGWAGYTF. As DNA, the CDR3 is TGTGTCAGCAGTAGAGTGGGGACAGGGTGGGCTGGCTACACCTTC.

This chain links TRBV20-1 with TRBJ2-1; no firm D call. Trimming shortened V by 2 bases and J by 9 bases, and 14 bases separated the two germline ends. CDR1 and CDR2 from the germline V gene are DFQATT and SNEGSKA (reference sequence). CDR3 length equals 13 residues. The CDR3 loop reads CSARPHINSEQFF. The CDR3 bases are TGCAGTGCTAGACCTCATATTAACAGTGAGCAGTTCTTC.

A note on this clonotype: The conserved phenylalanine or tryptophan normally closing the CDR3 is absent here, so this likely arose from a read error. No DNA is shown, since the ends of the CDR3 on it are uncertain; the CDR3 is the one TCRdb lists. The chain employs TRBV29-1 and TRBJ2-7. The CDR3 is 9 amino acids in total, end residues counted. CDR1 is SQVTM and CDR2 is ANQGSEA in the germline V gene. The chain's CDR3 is CSAFHEHYY.

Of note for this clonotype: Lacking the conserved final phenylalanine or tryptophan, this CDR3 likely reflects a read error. CDR3 DNA: TGTGCCAGCTGCTTGGGAAGCCGCACAGATACGCAGTATGTT. This sequence encodes CASCLGSRTDTQYV. The rearrangement links TRBV5-6 to TRBJ2-3; D gene unclear. The V gene's germline CDR1 is SGHDT and CDR2 YYEEEE. CDR3 length: 14 residues.

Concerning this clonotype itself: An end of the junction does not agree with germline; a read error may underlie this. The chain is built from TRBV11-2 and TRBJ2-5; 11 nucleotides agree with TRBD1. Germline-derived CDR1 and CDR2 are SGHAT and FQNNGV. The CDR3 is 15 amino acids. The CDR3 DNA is TGTGCCAGCAGCTCGATATGGACAGGGGGCGGGACCCACTACTTC. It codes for CASSSIWTGGGTHYF.

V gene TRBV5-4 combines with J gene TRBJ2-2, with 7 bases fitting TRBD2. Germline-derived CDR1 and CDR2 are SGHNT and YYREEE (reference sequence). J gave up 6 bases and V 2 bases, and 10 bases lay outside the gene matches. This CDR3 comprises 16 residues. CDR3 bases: TGTGCCAGCAGCTTTTCCGTGGGAGGGCTGGCCGGGGAGCTGTTTTTT. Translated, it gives CASSFSVGGLAGELFF.

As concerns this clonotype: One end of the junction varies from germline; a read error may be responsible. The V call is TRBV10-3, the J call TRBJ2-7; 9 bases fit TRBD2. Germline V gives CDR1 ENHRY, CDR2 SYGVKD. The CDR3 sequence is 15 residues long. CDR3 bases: TGTGCCACCCGGCTAGCGGGAAGGGATCTTCTCGAGCACTACTTC. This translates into CATRLAGRDLLEHYF.

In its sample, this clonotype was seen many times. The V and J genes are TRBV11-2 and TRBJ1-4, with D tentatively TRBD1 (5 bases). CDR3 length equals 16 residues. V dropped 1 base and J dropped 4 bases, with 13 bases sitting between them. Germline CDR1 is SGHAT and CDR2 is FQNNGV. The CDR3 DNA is TGTGCCAGCAGCTTAGTGATTTCAGGGATTAATGAAAAACTGTTTTTT. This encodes CASSLVISGINEKLFF.

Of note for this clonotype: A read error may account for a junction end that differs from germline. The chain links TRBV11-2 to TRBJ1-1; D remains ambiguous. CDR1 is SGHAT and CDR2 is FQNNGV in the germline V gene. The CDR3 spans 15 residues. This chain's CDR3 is CTSSLDSSMNTEAFF. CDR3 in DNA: TGTACCAGTAGCTTAGATAGTAGCATGAACACTGAAGCTTTCTTT.

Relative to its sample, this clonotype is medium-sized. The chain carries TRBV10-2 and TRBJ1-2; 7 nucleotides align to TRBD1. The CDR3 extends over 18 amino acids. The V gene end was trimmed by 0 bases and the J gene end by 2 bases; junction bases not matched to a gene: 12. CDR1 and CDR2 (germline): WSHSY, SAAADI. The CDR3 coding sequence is TGCGCCAGCAGTGAGTCCGTGAGGGGGCAATACCTAAACTATGGCTACACCTTC. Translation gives CASSESVRGQYLNYGYTF.

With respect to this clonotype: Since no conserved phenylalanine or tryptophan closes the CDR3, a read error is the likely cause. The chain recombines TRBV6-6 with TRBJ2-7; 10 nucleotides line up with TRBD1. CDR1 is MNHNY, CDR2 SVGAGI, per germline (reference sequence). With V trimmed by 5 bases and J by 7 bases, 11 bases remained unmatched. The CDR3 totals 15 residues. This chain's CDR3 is CASSRRTGGDYEQYI. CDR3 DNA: TGTGCCAGCAGTCGCCGGACAGGGGGAGACTATGAGCAGTACATC.

The CDR3 spells CASSVGPWNSYEQYF. CDR3 coding DNA: TGTGCCAGCAGCGTAGGTCCGTGGAACTCCTACGAGCAGTACTTC. The chain combines TRBV9 with TRBJ2-7; D call uncertain. CDR1 and CDR2 (germline): SGDLS, YYNGEE. The V end was cut by 0 bases, the J end by 0 bases, with 10 bases between. This CDR3 contains 15 residues.

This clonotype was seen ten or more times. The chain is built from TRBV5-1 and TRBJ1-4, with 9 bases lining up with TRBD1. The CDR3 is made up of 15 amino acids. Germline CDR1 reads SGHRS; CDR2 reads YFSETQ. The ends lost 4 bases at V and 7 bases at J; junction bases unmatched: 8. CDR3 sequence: CASSENTGGGEKLFF. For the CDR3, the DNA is TGCGCCAGCAGCGAGAACACAGGGGGCGGTGAAAAACTGTTTTTT. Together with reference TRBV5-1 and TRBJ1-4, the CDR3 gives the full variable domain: KAGVTQTPRYLIKTRGQQVTLSCSPISGHRSVSWYQQTPGQGLQFLFEYFSETQRNKGNFPGRFSGRQFSNSRSEMNVSTLELGDSALYLCASSENTGGGEKLFFGSGTQLSVL.